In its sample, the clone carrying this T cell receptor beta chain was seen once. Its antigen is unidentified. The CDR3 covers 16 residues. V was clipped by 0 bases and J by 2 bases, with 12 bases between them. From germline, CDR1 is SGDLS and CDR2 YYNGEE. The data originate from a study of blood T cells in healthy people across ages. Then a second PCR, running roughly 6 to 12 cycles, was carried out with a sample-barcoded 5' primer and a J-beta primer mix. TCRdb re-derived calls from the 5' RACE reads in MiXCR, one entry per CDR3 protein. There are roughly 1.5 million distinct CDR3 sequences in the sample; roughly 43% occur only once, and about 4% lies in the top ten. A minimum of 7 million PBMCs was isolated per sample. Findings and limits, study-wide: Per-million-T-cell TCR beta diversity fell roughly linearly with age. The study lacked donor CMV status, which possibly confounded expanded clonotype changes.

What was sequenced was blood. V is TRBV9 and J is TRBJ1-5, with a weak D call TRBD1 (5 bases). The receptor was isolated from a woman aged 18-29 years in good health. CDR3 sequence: CASSVGEGGGNQPQHF. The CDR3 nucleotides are TGTGCCAGCAGCGTAGGGGAAGGAGGGGGCAATCAGCCCCAGCATTTT.